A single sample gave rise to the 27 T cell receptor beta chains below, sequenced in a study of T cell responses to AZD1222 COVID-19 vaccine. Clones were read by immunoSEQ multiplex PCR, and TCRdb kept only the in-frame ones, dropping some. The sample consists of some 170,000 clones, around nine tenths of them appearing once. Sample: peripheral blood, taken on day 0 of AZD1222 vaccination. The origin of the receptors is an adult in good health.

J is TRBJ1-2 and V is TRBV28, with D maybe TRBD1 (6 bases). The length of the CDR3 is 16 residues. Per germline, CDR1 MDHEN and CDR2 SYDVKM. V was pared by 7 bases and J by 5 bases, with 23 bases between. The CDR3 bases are TGTGCCAGCAACGTATACCCCAGGGGTGGGGGGTATGGCTACACCTTC. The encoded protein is CASNVYPRGGGYGYTF.

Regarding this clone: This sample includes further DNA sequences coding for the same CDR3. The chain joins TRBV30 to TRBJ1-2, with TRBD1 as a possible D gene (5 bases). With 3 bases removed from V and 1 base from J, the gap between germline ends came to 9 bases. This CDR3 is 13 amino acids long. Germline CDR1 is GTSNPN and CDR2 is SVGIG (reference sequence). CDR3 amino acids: CAWSTGGNYGYTF. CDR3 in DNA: TGTGCCTGGAGCACGGGGGGTAACTATGGCTACACCTTC.

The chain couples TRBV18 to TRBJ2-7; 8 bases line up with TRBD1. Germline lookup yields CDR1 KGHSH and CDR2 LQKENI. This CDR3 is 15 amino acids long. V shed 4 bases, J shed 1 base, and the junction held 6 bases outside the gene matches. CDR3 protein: CASSQAGGTSYEQYV. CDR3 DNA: TGTGCCAGCTCACAGGCAGGGGGCACATCCTACGAGCAGTACGTC.

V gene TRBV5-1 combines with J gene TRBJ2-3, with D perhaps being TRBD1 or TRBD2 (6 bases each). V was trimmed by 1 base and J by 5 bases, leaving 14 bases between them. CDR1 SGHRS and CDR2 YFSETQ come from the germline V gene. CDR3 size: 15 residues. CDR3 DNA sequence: TGCGCCAGCAGCTTGAAAACGGGGGCGCGAGATACGCAGTATTTT. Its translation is CASSLKTGARDTQYF. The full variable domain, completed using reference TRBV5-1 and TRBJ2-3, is KAGVTQTPRYLIKTRGQQVTLSCSPISGHRSVSWYQQTPGQGLQFLFEYFSETQRNKGNFPGRFSGRQFSNSRSEMNVSTLELGDSALYLCASSLKTGARDTQYFGPGTRLTVL.

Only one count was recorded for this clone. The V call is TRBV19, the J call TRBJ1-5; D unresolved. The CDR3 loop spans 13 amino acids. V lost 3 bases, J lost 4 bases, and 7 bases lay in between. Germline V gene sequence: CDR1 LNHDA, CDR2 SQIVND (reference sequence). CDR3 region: CASSILANQPQHF. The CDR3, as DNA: TGTGCCAGTAGTATCTTGGCAAATCAGCCCCAGCATTTT.

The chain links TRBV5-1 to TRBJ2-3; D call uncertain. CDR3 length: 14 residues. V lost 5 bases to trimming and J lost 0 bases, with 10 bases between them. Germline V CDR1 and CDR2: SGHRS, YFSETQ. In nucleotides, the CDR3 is TGCGCCAGCAGTTTGCAACTCAGCACAGATACGCAGTATTTT. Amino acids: CASSLQLSTDTQYF.

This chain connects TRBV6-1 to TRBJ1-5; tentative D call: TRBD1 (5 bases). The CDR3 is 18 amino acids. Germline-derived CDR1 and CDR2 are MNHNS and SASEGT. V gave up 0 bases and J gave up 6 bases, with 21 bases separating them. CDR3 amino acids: CASSEALGSTGMGQPQHF. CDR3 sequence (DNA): TGTGCCAGCAGTGAAGCGCTCGGGTCCACAGGCATGGGTCAGCCCCAGCATTTT.

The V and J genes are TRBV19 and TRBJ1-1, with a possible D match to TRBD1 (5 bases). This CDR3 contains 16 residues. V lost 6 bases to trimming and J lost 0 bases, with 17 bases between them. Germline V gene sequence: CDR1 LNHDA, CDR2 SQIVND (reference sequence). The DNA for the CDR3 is TGTGCCAGTAGGCGGGGGACGGAGGCTATGAACACTGAAGCTTTCTTT. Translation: CASRRGTEAMNTEAFF.

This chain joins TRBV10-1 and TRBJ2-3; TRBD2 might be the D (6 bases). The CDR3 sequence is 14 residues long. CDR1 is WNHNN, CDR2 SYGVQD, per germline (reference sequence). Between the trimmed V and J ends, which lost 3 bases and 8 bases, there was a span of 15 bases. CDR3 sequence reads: CASSDRDSRATQYF. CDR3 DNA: TGCGCCAGCAGTGACAGGGACTCCCGGGCTACGCAGTATTTT.

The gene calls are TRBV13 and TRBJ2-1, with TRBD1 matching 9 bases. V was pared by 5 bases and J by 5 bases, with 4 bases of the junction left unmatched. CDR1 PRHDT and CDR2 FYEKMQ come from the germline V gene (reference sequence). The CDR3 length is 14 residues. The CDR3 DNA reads TGTGCCAGCAGCCGGACAGGGGAACACAATGAGCAGTTCTTC. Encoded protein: CASSRTGEHNEQFF.

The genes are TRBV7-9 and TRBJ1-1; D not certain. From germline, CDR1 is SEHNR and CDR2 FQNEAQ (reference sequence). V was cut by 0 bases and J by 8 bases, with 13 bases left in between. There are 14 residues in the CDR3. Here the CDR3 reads CASSLAEPTREAFF. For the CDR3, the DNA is TGTGCCAGCAGCTTAGCGGAGCCCACCCGCGAAGCTTTCTTT. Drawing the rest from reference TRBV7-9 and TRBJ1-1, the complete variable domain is DTGVSQNPRHKITKRGQNVTFRCDPISEHNRLYWYRQTLGQGPEFLTYFQNEAQLEKSRLLSDRFSAERPKGSFSTLEIQRTEQGDSAMYLCASSLAEPTREAFFGQGTRLTVV.

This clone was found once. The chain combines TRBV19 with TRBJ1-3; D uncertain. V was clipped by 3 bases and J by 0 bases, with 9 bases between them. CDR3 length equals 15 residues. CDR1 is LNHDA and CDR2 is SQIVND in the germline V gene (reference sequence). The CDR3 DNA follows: TGTGCCAGTAGTATCCCAGCAAACTCTGGAAACACCATATATTTT. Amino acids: CASSIPANSGNTIYF.

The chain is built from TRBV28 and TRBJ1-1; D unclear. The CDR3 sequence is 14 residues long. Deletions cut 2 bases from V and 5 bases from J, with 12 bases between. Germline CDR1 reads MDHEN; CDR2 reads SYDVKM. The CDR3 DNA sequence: TGTGCCAGCAGTTTACCGCCCGGGGTGACTGAAGCTTTCTTT. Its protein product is CASSLPPGVTEAFF.

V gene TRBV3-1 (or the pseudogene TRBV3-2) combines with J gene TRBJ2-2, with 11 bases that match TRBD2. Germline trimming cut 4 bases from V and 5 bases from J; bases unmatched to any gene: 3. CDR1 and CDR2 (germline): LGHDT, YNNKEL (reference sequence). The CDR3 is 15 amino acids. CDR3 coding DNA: TGTGCCAGCAGCCCCGGGACTAGCGGAACCGGGGAGCTGTTTTTT. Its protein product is CASSPGTSGTGELFF.

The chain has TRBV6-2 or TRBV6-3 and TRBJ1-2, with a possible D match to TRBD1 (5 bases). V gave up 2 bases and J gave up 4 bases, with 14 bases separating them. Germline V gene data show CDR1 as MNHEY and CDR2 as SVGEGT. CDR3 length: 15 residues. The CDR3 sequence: CASSYVRTLPYGYTF. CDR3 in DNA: TGTGCCAGCAGTTACGTACGGACATTACCCTATGGCTACACCTTC.

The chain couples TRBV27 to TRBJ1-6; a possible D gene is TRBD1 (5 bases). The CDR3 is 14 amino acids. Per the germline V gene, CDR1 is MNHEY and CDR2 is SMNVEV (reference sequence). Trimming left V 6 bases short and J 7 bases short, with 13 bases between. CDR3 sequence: CASSGHVRNSPLHF. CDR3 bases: TGTGCCAGCAGCGGACACGTAAGGAATTCACCCCTCCACTTT.

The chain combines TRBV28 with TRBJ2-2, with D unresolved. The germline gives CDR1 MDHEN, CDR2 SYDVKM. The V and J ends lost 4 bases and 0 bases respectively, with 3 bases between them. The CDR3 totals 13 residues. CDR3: CASSSSNTGELFF. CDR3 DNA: TGTGCCAGCAGTTCGTCGAACACCGGGGAGCTGTTTTTT.

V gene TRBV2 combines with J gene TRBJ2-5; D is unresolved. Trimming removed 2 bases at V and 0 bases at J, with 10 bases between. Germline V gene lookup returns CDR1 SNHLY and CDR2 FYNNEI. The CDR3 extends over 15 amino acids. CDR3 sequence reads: CASSEIGVYQETQYF. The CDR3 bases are TGTGCCAGCAGTGAAATTGGGGTGTACCAAGAGACCCAGTACTTC. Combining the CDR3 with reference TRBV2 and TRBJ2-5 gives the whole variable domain EPEVTQTPSHQVTQMGQEVILRCVPISNHLYFYWYRQILGQKVEFLVSFYNNEISEKSEIFDDQFSVERPDGSNFTLKIRSTKLEDSAMYFCASSEIGVYQETQYFGPGTRLLVL.

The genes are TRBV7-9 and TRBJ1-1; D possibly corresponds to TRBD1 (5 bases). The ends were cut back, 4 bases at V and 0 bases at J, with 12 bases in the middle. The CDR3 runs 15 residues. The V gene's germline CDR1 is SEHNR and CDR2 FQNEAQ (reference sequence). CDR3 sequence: CASSSGGPMNTEAFF. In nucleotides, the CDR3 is TGTGCCAGCAGCTCCGGGGGACCCATGAACACTGAAGCTTTCTTT.

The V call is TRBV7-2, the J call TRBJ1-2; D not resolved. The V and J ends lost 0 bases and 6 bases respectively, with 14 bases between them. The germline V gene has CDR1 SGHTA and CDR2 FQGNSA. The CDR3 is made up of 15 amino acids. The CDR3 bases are TGTGCCAGCAGCTTAGCATCCGGATCCGCGGATGGCTACACCTTC. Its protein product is CASSLASGSADGYTF.

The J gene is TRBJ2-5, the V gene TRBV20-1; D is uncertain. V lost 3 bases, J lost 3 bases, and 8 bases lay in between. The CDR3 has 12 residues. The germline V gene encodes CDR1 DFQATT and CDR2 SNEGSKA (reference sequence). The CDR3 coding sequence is TGCAGTGCTAGTGTTTATAAAGAGACCCAGTACTTC. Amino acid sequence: CSASVYKETQYF.

CDR3 DNA: TGTGCCAGCAGTCCCCGTGGAGGGGGGACGAATGGCTACACCTTC. Its protein is CASSPRGGGTNGYTF. V and J are TRBV28 and TRBJ1-2, with D possibly TRBD1 on 6 matching bases. Trimming stripped 5 bases from V and 6 bases from J, with 19 bases between. Per germline, CDR1 MDHEN and CDR2 SYDVKM. There are 15 residues in the CDR3.

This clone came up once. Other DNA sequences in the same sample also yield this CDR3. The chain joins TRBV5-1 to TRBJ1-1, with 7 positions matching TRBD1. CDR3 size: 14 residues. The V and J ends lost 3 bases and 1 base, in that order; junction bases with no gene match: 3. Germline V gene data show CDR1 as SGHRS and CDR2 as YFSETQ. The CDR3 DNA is TGCGCCAGCAGCTCGGGACAGCCGAACACTGAAGCTTTCTTT. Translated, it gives CASSSGQPNTEAFF.

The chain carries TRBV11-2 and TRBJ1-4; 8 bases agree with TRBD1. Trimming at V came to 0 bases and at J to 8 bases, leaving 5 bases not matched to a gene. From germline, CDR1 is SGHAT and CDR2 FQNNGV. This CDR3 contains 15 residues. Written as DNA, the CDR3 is TGTGCCAGCAGCTTAGAGGCAGGGGGCGAAGAAAAACTGTTTTTT. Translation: CASSLEAGGEEKLFF.

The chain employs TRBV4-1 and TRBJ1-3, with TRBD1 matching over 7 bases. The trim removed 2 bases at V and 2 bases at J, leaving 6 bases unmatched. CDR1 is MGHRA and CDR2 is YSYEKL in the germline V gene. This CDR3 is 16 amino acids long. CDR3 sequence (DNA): TGCGCCAGCAGCCAACCCGACAGGGTGACTGGAAACACCATATATTTT. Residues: CASSQPDRVTGNTIYF.

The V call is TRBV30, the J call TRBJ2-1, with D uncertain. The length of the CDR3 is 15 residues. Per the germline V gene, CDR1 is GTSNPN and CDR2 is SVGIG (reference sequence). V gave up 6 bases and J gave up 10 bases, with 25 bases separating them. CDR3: CACPEPGPRSQEQFF. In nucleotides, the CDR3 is TGTGCCTGCCCCGAGCCCGGACCTCGTTCCCAAGAGCAGTTCTTC.

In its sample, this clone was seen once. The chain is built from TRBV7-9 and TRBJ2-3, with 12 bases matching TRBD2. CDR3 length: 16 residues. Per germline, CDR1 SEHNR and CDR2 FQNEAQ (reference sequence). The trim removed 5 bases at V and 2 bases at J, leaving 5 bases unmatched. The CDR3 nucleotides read TGTGCCAGCAGCCCCCGACTAGCGGGAGACACAGATACGCAGTATTTT. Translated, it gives CASSPRLAGDTDTQYF. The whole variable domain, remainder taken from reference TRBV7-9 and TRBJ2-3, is DTGVSQNPRHKITKRGQNVTFRCDPISEHNRLYWYRQTLGQGPEFLTYFQNEAQLEKSRLLSDRFSAERPKGSFSTLEIQRTEQGDSAMYLCASSPRLAGDTDTQYFGPGTRLTVL.